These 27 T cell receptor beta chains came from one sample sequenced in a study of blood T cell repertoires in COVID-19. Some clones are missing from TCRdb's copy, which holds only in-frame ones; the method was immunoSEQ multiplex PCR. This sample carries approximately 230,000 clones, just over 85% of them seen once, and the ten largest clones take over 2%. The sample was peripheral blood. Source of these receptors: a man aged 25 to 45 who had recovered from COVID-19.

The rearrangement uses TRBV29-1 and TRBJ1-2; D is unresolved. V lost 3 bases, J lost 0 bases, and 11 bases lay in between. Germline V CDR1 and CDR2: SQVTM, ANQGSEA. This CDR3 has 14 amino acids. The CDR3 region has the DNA TGCAGCGTTGAGGCACAACCTCCTAACTATGGCTACACCTTC. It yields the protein CSVEAQPPNYGYTF. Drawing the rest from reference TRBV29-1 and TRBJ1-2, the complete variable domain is SAVISQKPSRDICQRGTSLTIQCQVDSQVTMMFWYRQQPGQSLTLIATANQGSEATYESGFVIDKFPISRPNLTFSTLTVSNMSPEDSSIYLCSVEAQPPNYGYTFGSGTRLTVV.

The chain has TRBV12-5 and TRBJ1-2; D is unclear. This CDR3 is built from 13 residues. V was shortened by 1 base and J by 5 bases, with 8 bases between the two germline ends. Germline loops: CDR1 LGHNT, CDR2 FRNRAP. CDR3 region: CASGLGLAYGYTF. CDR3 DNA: TGTGCTAGTGGTTTGGGGTTGGCATATGGCTACACCTTC.

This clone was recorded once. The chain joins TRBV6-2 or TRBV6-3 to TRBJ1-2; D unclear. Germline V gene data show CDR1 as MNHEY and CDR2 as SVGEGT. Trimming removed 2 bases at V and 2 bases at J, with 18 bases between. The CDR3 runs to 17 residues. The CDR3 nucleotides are TGTGCCAGCAGTTACAATGGGATACCGGGAAAGAACTATGGCTACACCTTC. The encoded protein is CASSYNGIPGKNYGYTF.

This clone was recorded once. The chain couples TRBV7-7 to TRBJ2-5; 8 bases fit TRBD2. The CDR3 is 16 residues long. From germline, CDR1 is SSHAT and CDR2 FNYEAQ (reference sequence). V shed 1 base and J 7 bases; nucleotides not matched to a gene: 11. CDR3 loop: CASSLGASGPSRTQYF. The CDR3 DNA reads TGTGCCAGCAGCTTAGGAGCTAGCGGGCCTTCGCGGACCCAGTACTTC.

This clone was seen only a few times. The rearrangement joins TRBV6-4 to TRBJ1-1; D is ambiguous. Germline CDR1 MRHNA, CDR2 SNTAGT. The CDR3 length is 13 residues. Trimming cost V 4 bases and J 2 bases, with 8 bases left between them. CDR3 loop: CASSVEGNTEAFF. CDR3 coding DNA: TGTGCCAGCAGTGTTGAGGGAAACACTGAAGCTTTCTTT.

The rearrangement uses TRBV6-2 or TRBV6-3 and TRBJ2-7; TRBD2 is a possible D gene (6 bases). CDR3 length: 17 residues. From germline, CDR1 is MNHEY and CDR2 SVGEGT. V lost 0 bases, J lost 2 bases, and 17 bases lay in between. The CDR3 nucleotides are TGTGCCAGCAGTTACTCAACTGGGGGGATCACACCCTACGAGCAGTACTTC. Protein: CASSYSTGGITPYEQYF.

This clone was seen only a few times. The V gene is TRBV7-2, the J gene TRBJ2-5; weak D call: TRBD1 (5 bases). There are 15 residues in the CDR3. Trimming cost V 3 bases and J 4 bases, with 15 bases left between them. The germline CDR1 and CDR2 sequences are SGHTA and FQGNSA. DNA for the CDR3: TGTGCCAGCAGCTTCGGTGGGGCTTTTACAGAGACCCAGTACTTC. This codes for CASSFGGAFTETQYF.

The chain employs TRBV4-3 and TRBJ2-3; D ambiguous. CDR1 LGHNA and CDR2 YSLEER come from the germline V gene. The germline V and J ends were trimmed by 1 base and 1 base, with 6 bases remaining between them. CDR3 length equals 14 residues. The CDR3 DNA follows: TGCGCCAGCAGCCAAGTCTTAGGCACAGATACGCAGTATTTT. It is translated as CASSQVLGTDTQYF.

The CDR3 DNA follows: TGTGCCAGCTCACTCGGACACCTTAGCAATCAGCCCCAGCATTTT. It yields the protein CASSLGHLSNQPQHF. The chain links TRBV18 to TRBJ1-5; D possibly corresponds to TRBD1 (5 bases). The CDR3 is 15 residues long. V was shortened by 4 bases and J by 0 bases, with 10 bases between the two germline ends. From germline, CDR1 is KGHSH and CDR2 LQKENI.

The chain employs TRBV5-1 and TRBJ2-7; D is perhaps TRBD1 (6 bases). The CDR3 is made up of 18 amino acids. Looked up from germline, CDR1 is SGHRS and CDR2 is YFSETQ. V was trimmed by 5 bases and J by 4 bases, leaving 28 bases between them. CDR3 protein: CASSGDSGTSRFPYEQYF. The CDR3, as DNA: TGCGCCAGCAGTGGAGATTCCGGGACATCTCGTTTCCCTTACGAGCAGTACTTC.

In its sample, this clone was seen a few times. The DNA for the CDR3 is TGCGCCAGCAGCCAAGTAGTAGGACTAGCGGGGGGGAACACCGGGGAGCTGTTTTTT. Translation: CASSQVVGLAGGNTGELFF. The V gene is TRBV4-1, the J gene TRBJ2-2; 14 nucleotides align to TRBD2. J lost 1 base, V lost 1 base, and 5 bases had no gene match. The CDR3 length is 19 residues. Germline V gene sequence: CDR1 MGHRA, CDR2 YSYEKL.

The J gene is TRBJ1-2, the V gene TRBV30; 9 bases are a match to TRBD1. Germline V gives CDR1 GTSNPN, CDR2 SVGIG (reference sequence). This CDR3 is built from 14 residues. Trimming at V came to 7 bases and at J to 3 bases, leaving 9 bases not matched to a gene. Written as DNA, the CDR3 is TGTGCCTTCTACGGGACAGGGTTGGACTATGGCTACACCTTC. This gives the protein CAFYGTGLDYGYTF.

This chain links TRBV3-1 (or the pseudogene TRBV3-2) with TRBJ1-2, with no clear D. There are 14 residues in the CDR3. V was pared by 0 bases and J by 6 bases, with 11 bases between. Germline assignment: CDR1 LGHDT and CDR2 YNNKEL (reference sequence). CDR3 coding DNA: TGTGCCAGCAGCCAAGATGAGTTCGCCAATGGCTACACCTTC. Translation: CASSQDEFANGYTF.

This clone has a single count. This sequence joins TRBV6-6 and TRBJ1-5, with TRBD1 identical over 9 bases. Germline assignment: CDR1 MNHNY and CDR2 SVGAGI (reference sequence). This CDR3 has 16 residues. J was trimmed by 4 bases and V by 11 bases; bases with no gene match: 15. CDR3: CAGGRGQGGGNQPQHF. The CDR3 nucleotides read TGTGCCGGGGGAAGGGGACAGGGAGGCGGTAATCAGCCCCAGCATTTT.

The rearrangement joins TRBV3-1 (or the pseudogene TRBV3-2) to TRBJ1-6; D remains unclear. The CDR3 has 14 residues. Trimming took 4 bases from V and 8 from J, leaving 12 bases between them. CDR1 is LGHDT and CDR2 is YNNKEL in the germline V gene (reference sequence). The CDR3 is CASSLRGADSPLHF. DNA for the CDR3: TGTGCCAGCAGCCTTAGAGGAGCCGATTCACCCCTCCACTTT.

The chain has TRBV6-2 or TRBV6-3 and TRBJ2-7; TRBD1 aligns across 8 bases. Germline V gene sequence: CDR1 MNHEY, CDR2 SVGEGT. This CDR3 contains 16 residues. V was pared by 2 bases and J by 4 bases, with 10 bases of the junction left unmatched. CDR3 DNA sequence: TGTGCCAGCAGTTACCCGCTCAGGGGGCAGAAATACGAGCAGTACTTC. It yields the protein CASSYPLRGQKYEQYF.

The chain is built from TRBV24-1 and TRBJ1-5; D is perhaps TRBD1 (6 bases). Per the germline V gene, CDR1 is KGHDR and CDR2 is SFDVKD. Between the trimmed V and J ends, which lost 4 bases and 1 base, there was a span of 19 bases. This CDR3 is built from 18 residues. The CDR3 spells CATSDPRGGGGSNQPQHF. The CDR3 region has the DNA TGTGCCACCAGTGACCCCCGGGGAGGGGGAGGAAGCAATCAGCCCCAGCATTTT.

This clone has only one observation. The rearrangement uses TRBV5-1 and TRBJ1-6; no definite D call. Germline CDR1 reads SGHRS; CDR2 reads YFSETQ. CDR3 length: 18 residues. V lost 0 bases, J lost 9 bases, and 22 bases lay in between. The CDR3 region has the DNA TGCGCCAGCAGCTTGGCGGGGTTGTCGGGGTTTAATCTTTCACCCCTCCACTTT. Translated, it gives CASSLAGLSGFNLSPLHF.

CDR3 residues: CASMGPFHTGELFF. The CDR3 DNA follows: TGTGCCAGCATGGGGCCGTTCCACACCGGGGAGCTGTTTTTT. The rearrangement joins TRBV2 to TRBJ2-2; TRBD1 might be the D (5 bases). This CDR3 has 14 residues. The germline V gene has CDR1 SNHLY and CDR2 FYNNEI. V gave up 7 bases and J gave up 3 bases, with 12 bases separating them.

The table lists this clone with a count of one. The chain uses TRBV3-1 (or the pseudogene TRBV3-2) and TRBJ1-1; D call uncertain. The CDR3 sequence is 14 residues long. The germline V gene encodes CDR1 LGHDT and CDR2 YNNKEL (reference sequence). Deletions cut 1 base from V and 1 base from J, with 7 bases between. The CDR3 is CASSQGTPNTEAFF. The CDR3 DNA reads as TGTGCCAGCAGCCAAGGCACACCGAACACTGAAGCTTTCTTT.

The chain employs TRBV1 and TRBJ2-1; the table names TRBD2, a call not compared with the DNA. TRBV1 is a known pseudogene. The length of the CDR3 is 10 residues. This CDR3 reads CTSSQATGFF. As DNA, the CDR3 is TGCACCAGCAGCCAAGCCACGGGGTTCTTC.

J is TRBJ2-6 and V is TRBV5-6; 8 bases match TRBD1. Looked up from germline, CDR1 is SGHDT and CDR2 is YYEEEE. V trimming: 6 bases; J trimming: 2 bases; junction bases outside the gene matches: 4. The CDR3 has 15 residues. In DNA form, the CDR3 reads TGTGCCAGCACCCTACAGGGGGCTGGGGCCAACGTCCTGACTTTC. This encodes CASTLQGAGANVLTF.

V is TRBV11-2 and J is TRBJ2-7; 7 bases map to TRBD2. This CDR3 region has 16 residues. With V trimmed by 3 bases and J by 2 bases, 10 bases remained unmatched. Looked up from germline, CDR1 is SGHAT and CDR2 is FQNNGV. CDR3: CASSFPPGGQTYEQYF. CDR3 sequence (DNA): TGTGCCAGCAGCTTCCCCCCGGGGGGTCAAACCTACGAGCAGTACTTC.

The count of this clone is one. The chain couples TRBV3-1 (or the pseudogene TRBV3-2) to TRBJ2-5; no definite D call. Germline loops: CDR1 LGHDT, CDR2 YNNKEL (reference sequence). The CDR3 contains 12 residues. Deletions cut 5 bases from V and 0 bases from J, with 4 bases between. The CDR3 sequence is CASSTHQETQYF. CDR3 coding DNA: TGTGCCAGCAGCACTCACCAAGAGACCCAGTACTTC.

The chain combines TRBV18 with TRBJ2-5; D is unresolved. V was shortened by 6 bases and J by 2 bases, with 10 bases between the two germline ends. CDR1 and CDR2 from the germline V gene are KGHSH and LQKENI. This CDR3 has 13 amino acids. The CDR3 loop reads CASSDQVQETQYF. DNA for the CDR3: TGTGCCAGCTCCGACCAGGTACAAGAGACCCAGTACTTC.

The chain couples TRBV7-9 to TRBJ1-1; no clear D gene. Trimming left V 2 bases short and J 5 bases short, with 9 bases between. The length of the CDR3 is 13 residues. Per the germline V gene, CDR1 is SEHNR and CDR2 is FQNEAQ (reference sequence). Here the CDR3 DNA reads TGTGCCAGCAGCTTATTGGCCGGGACTGAAGCTTTCTTT. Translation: CASSLLAGTEAFF.

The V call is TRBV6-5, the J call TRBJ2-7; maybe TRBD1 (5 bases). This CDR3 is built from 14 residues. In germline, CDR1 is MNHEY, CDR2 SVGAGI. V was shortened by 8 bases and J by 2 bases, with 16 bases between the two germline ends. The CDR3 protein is CASSRGTGTYEQYF. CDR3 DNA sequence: TGTGCCAGCTCCCGCGGCACAGGAACCTACGAGCAGTACTTC.